This T cell receptor beta chain was recovered during a study of Ad26.COV2.S vaccination and SARS-CoV-2 variants. Study information: This donor came from the COV1001 trial of Ad26.COV2.S. The authors gave Ad26.COV2.S intramuscularly, either once or twice 56 days apart. Study-wide results and limits: Placebo recipients trailed vaccine recipients in spike-specific TCR breadth.

The ends lost 0 bases at V and 4 bases at J; junction bases unmatched: 6. The V gene's germline CDR1 is WSHSY and CDR2 SAAADI. The CDR3 spans 16 residues. Details on this clone: Its target is not known.

The treatment: around 19 received Ad26.COV2.S at low or high dose, single or two shots; several received placebo; per-sample allocation not given. Specimens were obtained on day 63 following the first vaccine or placebo injection. An 18-55-year-old adult in Boston served as donor. Generated by immunoSEQ multiplex PCR, the TCRdb table keeps only in-frame clones and is missing some. Of roughly 400,000 clones listed, 80% to 95% are singletons. The chain recombines TRBV10-2 with TRBJ2-5; 9 bases map to TRBD2. The TCR comes from a person aged 18-60 years who received the Ad26.COV2.S COVID-19 vaccine or a placebo. The sample was peripheral blood, taken in a trial of Ad26.COV2.S vaccine versus placebo. The CDR3 DNA reads as TGCGCCAGCAGTGAGTCTGGGACTAGCCTAGGAGAGACCCAGTACTTC. This gives the protein CASSESGTSLGETQYF.